These 6 T cell receptor beta chains were all obtained from the same sample, sequenced in a study of blood T cell repertoires in COVID-19. The protocol was immunoSEQ multiplex PCR, while the TCRdb copy is restricted to in-frame clones and leaves out a portion. The table has roughly 30,000 clones, around 90% seen once. Sequencing input: peripheral blood. Receptors originate from a human donor in a cohort sampled during active COVID-19.

V gene TRBV7-3 combines with J gene TRBJ1-2; 10 bases line up with TRBD1. Losses at the gene ends were 3 bases for V and 3 bases for J; bases not matched to a gene: 1. Per germline, CDR1 SGHTA and CDR2 FQGTGA. CDR3 length: 14 amino acids. For the CDR3, the DNA is TGTGCCAGCAGCTTGACAGGGGGCGACTATGGCTACACCTTC. Its protein is CASSLTGGDYGYTF.

The J gene is TRBJ2-2, the V gene TRBV7-6; perhaps TRBD1 as D (5 bases). The V gene lost 5 bases and the J gene lost 2 bases, with 9 bases spanning the gap. Per germline, CDR1 SGHVS and CDR2 FNYEAQ. This CDR3 region has 14 residues. Here the CDR3 reads CASSRDSNTGELFF. Written as DNA, the CDR3 is TGTGCCAGCAGCCGTGACAGTAACACCGGGGAGCTGTTTTTT.

This chain connects TRBV5-4 to TRBJ2-4; D is possibly TRBD2 (6 bases). There are 14 residues in the CDR3. Germline lookup yields CDR1 SGHNT and CDR2 YYREEE (reference sequence). V was shortened by 4 bases and J by 4 bases, with 12 bases between the two germline ends. CDR3 nucleotides: TGTGCCAGCAGCCCCGCGGGGTTGAAAAACATTCAGTACTTC. It encodes CASSPAGLKNIQYF. Full variable domain (remainder filled in from reference TRBV5-4 and TRBJ2-4): ETGVTQSPTHLIKTRGQQVTLRCSSQSGHNTVSWYQQALGQGPQFIFQYYREEENGRGNFPPRFSGLQFPNYSSELNVNALELDDSALYLCASSPAGLKNIQYFGAGTRLSVL.

V and J are TRBV10-3 and TRBJ1-5, with D unresolved. Per the germline V gene, CDR1 is ENHRY and CDR2 is SYGVKD. This CDR3 contains 15 residues. The V and J ends lost 1 base and 4 bases respectively, with 11 bases between them. The CDR3 region has the DNA TGTGCCATCAGTGAGTTCGACAATTGGAATCAGCCCCAGCATTTT. This sequence encodes CAISEFDNWNQPQHF.

The chain recombines TRBV4-2 with TRBJ2-5; D might be TRBD2 (6 bases). The length of the CDR3 is 15 residues. Deletions cut 0 bases from V and 9 bases from J, with 17 bases between. The germline gives CDR1 LGHNA, CDR2 YNFKEQ. CDR3 protein: CASSQEASALRPQYF. DNA of the CDR3: TGTGCCAGCAGCCAAGAGGCTAGCGCCCTCAGGCCCCAGTACTTC.

Remarks on this clone: At one end, the junction sequence differs from germline, possibly due to a read error. The rearrangement uses TRBV7-2 and TRBJ2-1, with D maybe TRBD2 (6 bases). Germline V lookup: CDR1 SGHTA, CDR2 FQGNSA. This CDR3 has 13 amino acids. The CDR3 loop is CASNLGWGDEQFF. The DNA of the CDR3 is TGTGCCAGCAACTTAGGATGGGGGGATGAGCAGTTCTTC.